The 5 T cell receptor beta chains below all came from one sample that was sequenced in a study of early T cells in non-severe SARS-CoV-2 infection. TCRdb reanalysed the 5' RACE reads using MiXCR and keeps one entry per CDR3 protein. The sample holds under 75,000 distinct CDR3 sequences, roughly 13% seen once. The sample comprised whole blood. The receptors derive from an adult who was a healthcare worker with PCR-confirmed SARS-CoV-2 infection or an uninfected control (not recorded which).

The rearrangement joins TRBV20-1 to TRBJ2-7; the match to TRBD2 covers 7 bases. Trimming cost V 1 base and J 3 bases; bases outside gene matches: 3. This CDR3 is 13 amino acids long. Germline V gene lookup returns CDR1 DFQATT and CDR2 SNEGSKA (reference sequence). CDR3 coding DNA: TGCAGTGCTAGAGCCCTAGCGGACTACGAGCAGTACTTC. Protein sequence: CSARALADYEQYF.

This clonotype was detected ten times or more. The CDR3 DNA reads TGCAGTGCCCCGATAGGTGTCGGGACAGCCTATGGCTACACCTTC. Translating it yields CSAPIGVGTAYGYTF. The V gene is TRBV20-1, the J gene TRBJ1-2, with 7 positions matching TRBD1. After removal of 6 bases from V and 4 bases from J, the junction contained 14 bases not matched to a gene. This CDR3 comprises 15 residues. The germline V gene has CDR1 DFQATT and CDR2 SNEGSKA (reference sequence).

This clonotype has a handful of counts. V and J are TRBV4-2 and TRBJ2-2; TRBD2 is a possible D gene (6 bases). Germline V gene sequence: CDR1 LGHNA, CDR2 YNFKEQ. V lost 1 base, J lost 4 bases, and 10 bases lay in between. The CDR3 has 15 amino acids. The CDR3 bases are TGTGCCAGCAGCCAAGGGAGGGCGGGCACCGGGGAGCTGTTTTTT. Translation: CASSQGRAGTGELFF.

This clonotype appeared many times. The chain combines TRBV5-6 with TRBJ1-2, with 11 positions matching TRBD1. CDR3 length: 14 residues. Germline assignment: CDR1 SGHDT and CDR2 YYEEEE. The trim removed 5 bases at V and 6 bases at J, leaving 6 bases unmatched. DNA for the CDR3: TGTGCCAGCAGATCCGTGGACAGGGGGCATGGCTACACCTTC. Translation: CASRSVDRGHGYTF.

This clonotype was recorded a few times. The J gene is TRBJ2-7, the V gene TRBV19, with a tentative D call TRBD1 (6 bases). Germline loops: CDR1 LNHDA, CDR2 SQIVND (reference sequence). Trimming removed 6 bases from V and 4 bases from J, with 13 bases in between. The length of the CDR3 is 13 residues. The CDR3 DNA follows: TGTGCCAGTAGCCCGGGACAATATTACGAGCAGTACTTC. It yields the protein CASSPGQYYEQYF.